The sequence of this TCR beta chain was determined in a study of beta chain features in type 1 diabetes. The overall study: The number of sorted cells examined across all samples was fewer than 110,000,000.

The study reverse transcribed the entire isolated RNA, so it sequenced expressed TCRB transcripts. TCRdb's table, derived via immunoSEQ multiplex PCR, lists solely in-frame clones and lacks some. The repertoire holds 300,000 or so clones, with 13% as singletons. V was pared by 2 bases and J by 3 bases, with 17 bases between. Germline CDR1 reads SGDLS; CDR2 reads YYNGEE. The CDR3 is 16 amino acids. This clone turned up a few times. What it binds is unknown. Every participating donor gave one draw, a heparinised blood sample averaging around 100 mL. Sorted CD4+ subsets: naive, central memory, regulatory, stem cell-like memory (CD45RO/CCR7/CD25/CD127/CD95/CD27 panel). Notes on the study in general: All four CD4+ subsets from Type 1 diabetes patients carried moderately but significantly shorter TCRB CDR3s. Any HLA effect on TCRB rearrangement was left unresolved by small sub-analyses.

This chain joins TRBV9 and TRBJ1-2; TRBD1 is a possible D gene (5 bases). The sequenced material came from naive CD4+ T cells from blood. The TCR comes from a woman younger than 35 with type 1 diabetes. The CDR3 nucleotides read TGTGCCAGCAGCGTGGAAACGGGGGGACGGCACTATGGCTACACCTTC. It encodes CASSVETGGRHYGYTF.